The rows below give T cell receptor beta chains drawn from one sample of a study of cytomegalovirus exposure and HLA in healthy donors. Clones were sequenced by immunoSEQ multiplex PCR, and TCRdb holds only the in-frame ones, with some missing. The profile shows 130,000 or so clones, 84% of them singletons. The sample taken for sequencing was PBMCs. The source of these receptors is a woman younger than 35 in good health and CMV-seropositive. The CDR3 runs from the conserved cysteine through the conserved F or W. The D gene is left open where the match is weak. Clone size appears in some rows only: once, few, many, or a class for an expanded clone.

>TRBJ2-7|once|TRBV18|-|14
TGTGCCAGCTCACCACCGTCCAGATCCTACGAGCAGTACTTC
CASSPPSRSYEQYF
>TRBJ2-7|-|TRBV19|TRBD1|14
TGTGCCAGTAGTGAGCCCGGGACAGCTGACGAGCAGTACTTC
CASSEPGTADEQYF
>TRBJ2-5|few|TRBV2|TRBD2|14
TGTGCCAGCAAAGCTAGCGGGGGGGCGGGTGAGCAGTACTTC
CASKASGGAGEQYF
>TRBJ2-2|-|TRBV5-1|-|14
TGCGCCAGCAGCTTGACTACAGGGACCGGGGAGCTGTTTTTT
CASSLTTGTGELFF
>TRBJ1-4|few|TRBV28|-|15
TGTGCCAGCAGCGGACTCTGGGGGGGTAATGAAAAACTGTTTTTT
CASSGLWGGNEKLFF
>TRBJ2-2|-|TRBV5-5|-|17
TGTGCCAGCAGCTTGGCCGGTGACAGCCCTTCTCCCGGGGAGCTGTTTTTT
CASSLAGDSPSPGELFF
>TRBJ2-1|-|TRBV30|-|10
TGTGCCTGCGGACCTTCAGGGGAGTTCTTC
CACGPSGEFF
>TRBJ2-7|-|TRBV7-6|TRBD2|16
TGTGCCAGCAGCCCGCTCCAGGCGGGGGGTACCTACGAGCAGTACTTC
CASSPLQAGGTYEQYF
>TRBJ2-1|-|TRBV4-1|TRBD2|15
TGCGCCAGCAAGGCGTCGGCTAGCGGAGGGAATGAGCAGTTCTTC
CASKASASGGNEQFF
>TRBJ1-6|-|TRBV27|-|13
TGTGCCAGTAGAGGAGGTTCAAATTCACCCCTCCACTTT
CASRGGSNSPLHF
>TRBJ1-4|-|TRBV6-1|-|15
TGTGCCAGCAGTGAACTAGGGGGTGTTAATGAAAAACTGTTTTTT
CASSELGGVNEKLFF
>TRBJ2-7|-|TRBV21-1|-|15
TGTGCCAGCAGCAACTCCGGGACACTAACCTACGAGCAGTACTTC
CASSNSGTLTYEQYF
>TRBJ2-5|-|TRBV5-1|-|14
TGCGCCAGCAGCCTGAATACAGGCCAAGAGACCCAGTACTTC
CASSLNTGQETQYF
>TRBJ1-1|-|TRBV19|-|12
TGTGCCAGTAGTATGGGGAGCACTGAAGCTTTCTTT
CASSMGSTEAFF
>TRBJ1-1|-|TRBV9|-|14
TGTGCCAGCAGCGTAGGAGGGGGTGGAACTGAAGCTTTCTTT
CASSVGGGGTEAFF
>TRBJ1-4|-|TRBV7-8|-|16
TGTGCCAGCAGCAACAGTTTCCACGCAACTAATGAAAAACTGTTTTTT
CASSNSFHATNEKLFF
>TRBJ1-3|-|TRBV11-3|-|15
TGTGCCAGCAGCTTTGGTACAACCTCTGGAAACACCATATATTTT
CASSFGTTSGNTIYF
>TRBJ1-1|-|TRBV18|-|14
TGTGCCAGCTCACCGACCGGGGGGGACACTGAAGCTTTCTTT
CASSPTGGDTEAFF
>TRBJ2-1|-|TRBV10-3|TRBD2|15
TGTGCCATCAGTGAGTCGGCGGGGGTCCTAAATGAGCAGTTCTTC
CAISESAGVLNEQFF
>TRBJ2-3|-|TRBV30|-|14
TGTGCCTGGAGTACCGGGACTAGCACAGATACGCAGTATTTT
CAWSTGTSTDTQYF